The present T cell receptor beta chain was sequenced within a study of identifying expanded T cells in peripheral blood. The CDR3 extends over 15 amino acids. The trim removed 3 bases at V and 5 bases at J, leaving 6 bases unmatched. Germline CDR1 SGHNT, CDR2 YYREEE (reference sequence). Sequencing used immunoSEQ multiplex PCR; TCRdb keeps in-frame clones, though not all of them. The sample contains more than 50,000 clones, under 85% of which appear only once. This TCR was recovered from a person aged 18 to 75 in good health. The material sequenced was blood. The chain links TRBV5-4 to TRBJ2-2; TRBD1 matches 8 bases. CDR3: CASSSGTGGTGELFF. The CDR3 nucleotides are TGTGCCAGCAGCTCTGGTACAGGGGGGACCGGGGAGCTGTTTTTT.